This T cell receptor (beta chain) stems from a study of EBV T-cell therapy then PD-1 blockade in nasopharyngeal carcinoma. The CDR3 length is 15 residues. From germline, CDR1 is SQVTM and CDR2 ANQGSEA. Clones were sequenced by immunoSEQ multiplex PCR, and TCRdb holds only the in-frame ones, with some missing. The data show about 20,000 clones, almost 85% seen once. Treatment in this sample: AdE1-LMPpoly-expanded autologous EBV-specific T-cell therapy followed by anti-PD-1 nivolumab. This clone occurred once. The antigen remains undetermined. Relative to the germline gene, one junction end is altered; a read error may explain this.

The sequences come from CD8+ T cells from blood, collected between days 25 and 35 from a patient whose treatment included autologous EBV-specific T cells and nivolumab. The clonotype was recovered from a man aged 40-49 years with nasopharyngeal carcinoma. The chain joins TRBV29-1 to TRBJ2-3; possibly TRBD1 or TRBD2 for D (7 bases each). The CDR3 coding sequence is TGCCGCGTTGCGGGGGAGGGGGCCCCAGCAGATACGCAGTATTTT. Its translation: CRVAGEGAPADTQYF.